The 3 T cell receptor beta chains given below trace back to one sample, sequenced in a study of beta chain features in type 1 diabetes. Expressed TCRB transcripts were sequenced because the isolated RNA had all been reverse transcribed beforehand. Sequencing used immunoSEQ multiplex PCR; TCRdb keeps in-frame clones, though not all of them. The repertoire holds under 950,000 clones, with roughly 15% as singletons. The sequenced sample consisted of naive CD4+ T cells from blood. These TCRs come from a woman between 18 and 29 years old in good health.

This chain links TRBV29-1 with TRBJ2-5, with TRBD2 identical over 10 bases. The J call may not be correct, given that the DNA end is closer to TRBJ2-7. CDR3 length equals 18 residues. Looked up from germline, CDR1 is SQVTM and CDR2 is ANQGSEA. CDR3 in amino acids: CSAAVGLAGEGQPYEQYF. Here the CDR3 DNA reads TGCAGCGCTGCTGTTGGGCTAGCGGGAGAGGGACAGCCCTACGAGCAGTACTTC.

CDR3 region: CASSNQVDFSPLHF. The CDR3 DNA sequence: TGTGCCAGCAGCAATCAGGTCGACTTTTCACCCCTCCACTTT. The chain combines TRBV21-1 with TRBJ1-6. TRBV21-1 corresponds to a pseudogene. The CDR3 loop spans 14 amino acids.

In this sample, this clone turned up a few times. The chain is built from TRBV27 and TRBJ2-3; no firm D call. V was clipped by 2 bases and J by 7 bases, with 16 bases between them. From germline, CDR1 is MNHEY and CDR2 SMNVEV (reference sequence). The CDR3 runs to 15 residues. The CDR3 protein is CASSLGIQPRNTQYF. CDR3 bases: TGTGCCAGCAGTTTAGGGATCCAGCCTCGAAATACGCAGTATTTT.